The clone carrying this T cell receptor (beta chain) appeared a few times. The antigen remains undetermined. 13 Jbeta primers and 60 Vbeta primers were used for the PCR. Profiling relied on immunoSEQ multiplex PCR, and the TCRdb table lists in-frame clones only, not all of them. The data contain under 100,000 clones, roughly 85% of them seen just once; the ten biggest clones take up roughly 2.5%. The data originate from a study of cytomegalovirus exposure and HLA in healthy donors. Study-level information: Across more than 350 genotyped donors, roughly 85% landed in the Caucasian-associated ancestry cluster. Whole-study findings and limits: TCR association rates varied by HLA locus in a later analysis, with DRB1 highest and HLA-C lowest. Later, an analysis found that common viral pathogens appeared to be linked with several of the most significant clusters. Most TCR sequences were uncommon, yet certain public TCRs appeared in many donors.

The receptor was isolated from a man aged 25 to 40 in good health and CMV-seronegative. The sequencing sample was made of PBMCs.

The CDR3 loop reads CAWDSGQGGSPLHF. The CDR3 coding sequence is TGTGCCTGGGACAGTGGACAGGGTGGTTCACCCCTCCACTTT. V usage is TRBV30 and J usage is TRBJ1-6, with 8 nucleotides matching TRBD1. The CDR3 sequence is 14 residues long. After removal of 5 bases from V and 9 bases from J, the junction contained 9 bases not matched to a gene. CDR1 GTSNPN and CDR2 SVGIG come from the germline V gene (reference sequence). Filled out from reference TRBV30 and TRBJ1-6, the complete variable domain reads SQTIHQWPATLVQPVGSPLSLECTVEGTSNPNLYWYRQAAGRGLQLLFYSVGIGQISSEVPQNLSASRPQDRQFILSSKKLLLSDSGFYLCAWDSGQGGSPLHFGNGTRLTVT.